These T cell receptor beta chains were read from a single sample in a study of Ad26.COV2.S vaccination and SARS-CoV-2 variants. The table came from immunoSEQ multiplex PCR; TCRdb's copy has only in-frame clones and leaves some out. This table has approximately 450,000 clones, around 90% appearing once. This material consisted of peripheral blood, taken in a trial of Ad26.COV2.S vaccine versus placebo. These receptors all stem from a person between 18 and 65 years old who received the Ad26.COV2.S COVID-19 vaccine or a placebo. The CDR3 runs from the conserved cysteine through the conserved F or W. A D gene is named only where the DNA matches it firmly. Only part of the rows carry a size: once, few, many, or a class if the clone is expanded.

cdr3_aa,cdr3_nt,d_call,j_call,clone_size,v_call
CASSPGPGYEQYF,TGTGCCAGCAGCCCCGGGCCGGGATACGAGCAGTACTTC,NA,TRBJ2-7,NA,TRBV11-3
CSVAPGVANYGYTF,TGCAGCGTTGCTCCAGGGGTTGCTAACTATGGCTACACCTTC,NA,TRBJ1-2,NA,TRBV29-1
CASSLAGGPEQYF,TGTGCCAGCAGCCTAGCGGGAGGGCCCGAGCAGTACTTC,TRBD2,TRBJ2-7,NA,TRBV13
CASSTGNTEAFF,TGCGCCAGCAGCACAGGGAACACTGAAGCTTTCTTT,NA,TRBJ1-1,once,TRBV5-1
CASSVLGSTYNEQFF,TGTGCCAGTAGTGTGTTGGGCAGTACCTACAATGAGCAGTTCTTC,NA,TRBJ2-1,NA,TRBV19
CASSPWASQNTEAFF,TGTGCCAGCAGTCCATGGGCCAGTCAGAACACTGAAGCTTTCTTT,NA,TRBJ1-1,NA,TRBV27
CSVAKGRDTEAFF,TGCAGCGTTGCAAAGGGAAGGGACACTGAAGCTTTCTTT,NA,TRBJ1-1,NA,TRBV29-1
CASSQAGLVGAFF,TGCGCCAGCAGCCAAGCCGGGTTGGTTGGTGCTTTCTTT,NA,TRBJ1-1,NA,TRBV4-3
CASSWYRDRVGYGYTF,TGTGCCAGCAGCTGGTACCGGGACAGGGTGGGGTATGGCTACACCTTC,TRBD1,TRBJ1-2,NA,TRBV7-9
CASSAGNPSYNSPLHF,TGTGCCAGCAGCGCAGGGAATCCATCCTATAATTCACCCCTCCACTTT,NA,TRBJ1-6,NA,TRBV27
CASSGPGTSSGNTIYF,TGTGCCAGCAGTGGACCAGGGACTTCTTCTGGAAACACCATATATTTT,NA,TRBJ1-3,NA,TRBV6-1
CASSLQSAPSTDTQYF,TGCGCCAGCAGCTTGCAGTCGGCCCCTAGCACAGATACGCAGTATTTT,NA,TRBJ2-3,NA,TRBV5-1
CASSYRGQGSYGYTF,TGTGCCAGCAGTTATAGGGGACAGGGGAGTTATGGCTACACCTTC,TRBD1,TRBJ1-2,once,TRBV6-5
CASSFYREQYF,TGTGCCAGCAGCTTTTACAGGGAGCAGTACTTC,NA,TRBJ2-7,NA,TRBV5-8
CASSSLPGQGDTEAFF,TGTGCCAGCTCATCCTTACCGGGACAGGGGGACACTGAAGCTTTCTTT,TRBD1,TRBJ1-1,NA,TRBV18
CASSQTTSGLYYEQYF,TGTGCCAGCAGCCAAACGACTAGCGGGTTATACTACGAGCAGTACTTC,TRBD2,TRBJ2-7,NA,TRBV3-1/TRBV3-2
CASSLTSGQSNTEAFF,TGTGCCAGCAGCCTTACCTCCGGACAGTCGAACACTGAAGCTTTCTTT,NA,TRBJ1-1,NA,TRBV28
CASRPLSGSGTGELFF,TGTGCCAGCAGACCTTTGAGCGGGAGTGGAACCGGGGAGCTGTTTTTT,TRBD2,TRBJ2-2,NA,TRBV7-9
CASSGPGLGSYNEQFF,TGTGCCAGCAGCGGCCCGGGACTAGGGTCTTACAATGAGCAGTTCTTC,TRBD2,TRBJ2-1,NA,TRBV7-9
CASSLMEGALHEQYF,TGTGCCAGCAGCTTAATGGAGGGGGCACTCCACGAGCAGTACTTC,NA,TRBJ2-7,NA,TRBV7-2
CASSIYGLRETQYF,TGTGCCAGTAGTATATACGGACTGAGAGAGACCCAGTACTTC,NA,TRBJ2-5,NA,TRBV19
CASSRGGEQYF,TGTGCCAGCAGTAGGGGTGGGGAGCAGTACTTC,NA,TRBJ2-7,NA,TRBV6-2/TRBV6-3
CASSFERGRRSEQFF,TGTGCCAGCAGTTTCGAAAGGGGGCGCCGGAGTGAGCAGTTCTTC,TRBD1,TRBJ2-1,NA,TRBV27
CASSYSQFSEAFF,TGTGCCAGCAGTTATTCTCAGTTCTCTGAAGCTTTCTTT,NA,TRBJ1-1,NA,TRBV6-2/TRBV6-3
CASSRIFGWGVNSPLHF,TGTGCCAGCAGCCGAATATTTGGATGGGGGGTTAATTCACCCCTCCACTTT,NA,TRBJ1-6,NA,TRBV6-6
CASSVLGNTIYF,TGTGCCAGTAGTGTCCTTGGAAACACCATATATTTT,NA,TRBJ1-3,NA,TRBV19
CASSLTVGSFSQPQHF,TGTGCCAGCAGCTTAACGGTCGGCAGTTTTAGTCAGCCCCAGCATTTT,NA,TRBJ1-5,NA,TRBV7-3
CASSAGSTDTQYF,TGTGCCAGCAGCGCGGGATCGACGGATACGCAGTATTTT,NA,TRBJ2-3,NA,TRBV11-3
CASSLLGEETQYF,TGTGCCAGCAGTTTATTAGGGGAGGAAACCCAGTACTTC,NA,TRBJ2-5,NA,TRBV12-3/TRBV12-4
CSVVGSSGEKLFF,TGCAGCGTTGTAGGTAGTAGCGGTGAAAAACTGTTTTTT,NA,TRBJ1-4,NA,TRBV29-1
CAWRDGTGSNSPLHF,TGTGCCTGGAGAGACGGGACAGGAAGCAATTCACCCCTCCACTTT,TRBD1,TRBJ1-6,NA,TRBV30
CATSSHETGVGDTQYF,TGTGCCACCAGCTCTCATGAGACAGGGGTGGGAGATACGCAGTATTTT,TRBD1,TRBJ2-3,once,TRBV15
CASSTAGTDSQPQHF,TGTGCCAGTAGTACCGCGGGGACGGATAGTCAGCCCCAGCATTTT,NA,TRBJ1-5,NA,TRBV19
CASRPSQGDTEAFF,TGCGCCAGCAGACCGTCCCAGGGGGACACTGAAGCTTTCTTT,TRBD1,TRBJ1-1,NA,TRBV4-3
CASSPQGGRETQYF,TGTGCCAGTAGTCCACAAGGGGGTCGGGAGACCCAGTACTTC,NA,TRBJ2-5,once,TRBV19
CASSVRVGGKDGTNTEAFF,TGTGCCAGCTCAGTCCGGGTTGGCGGGAAAGATGGTACGAACACTGAAGCTTTCTTT,NA,TRBJ1-1,few,TRBV18
CASRPENSNQPQHF,TGTGCCAGCCGACCAGAAAATAGCAATCAGCCCCAGCATTTT,NA,TRBJ1-5,NA,TRBV6-5
CATSGDTMLGGNTIYF,TGTGCCACCAGCGGGGATACTATGCTAGGTGGAAACACCATATATTTT,NA,TRBJ1-3,NA,TRBV15
CASSYQNRGNTGELFF,TGTGCCAGCAGTTATCAGAATAGGGGGAACACCGGGGAGCTGTTTTTT,NA,TRBJ2-2,NA,TRBV6-5
CASSQDGGYNSPLHF,TGCGCCAGCAGCCAAGATGGGGGCTATAATTCACCCCTCCACTTT,NA,TRBJ1-6,NA,TRBV4-3
CASSPAGFRPVMLQPQHF,TGTGCCAGCAGCCCAGCGGGTTTTCGACCAGTAATGTTACAGCCCCAGCATTTT,NA,TRBJ1-5,NA,TRBV3-1/TRBV3-2
CASSTGGAPPPLHF,TGTGCCAGTTCTACGGGGGGGGCGCCTCCACCCCTCCACTTT,NA,TRBJ1-6,NA,TRBV19
CASSPSDAYNEQFF,TGTGCCAGCTCACCATCGGACGCTTACAATGAGCAGTTCTTC,NA,TRBJ2-1,NA,TRBV18
CAWSVGETQYF,TGTGCCTGGAGTGTTGGAGAGACCCAGTACTTC,NA,TRBJ2-5,NA,TRBV30
CASRKVRGQGASEAFF,TGTGCCAGTCGTAAAGTTCGAGGACAGGGGGCATCTGAAGCTTTCTTT,TRBD1,TRBJ1-1,once,TRBV2
CASDSGTSGGYEQYF,TGTGCCAGCGACTCCGGGACTAGCGGGGGATACGAGCAGTACTTC,TRBD2,TRBJ2-7,NA,TRBV19
CAWTKGGPSAFF,TGTGCCTGGACCAAGGGGGGACCGTCAGCTTTCTTT,NA,TRBJ1-1,NA,TRBV30
CASSPTGEQFF,TGTGCCAGCAGCCCGACAGGAGAGCAGTTCTTC,NA,TRBJ2-1,NA,TRBV12-3/TRBV12-4
CSVAGTGGAGANVLTF,TGCAGCGTTGCCGGGACAGGGGGCGCCGGGGCCAACGTCCTGACTTTC,TRBD1,TRBJ2-6,NA,TRBV29-1
CASRHPRGGNQPQHF,TGTGCCAGTCGGCACCCGAGGGGGGGCAATCAGCCCCAGCATTTT,NA,TRBJ1-5,once,TRBV19
CASSLEGLGNEQFF,TGTGCCAGCAGTCTGGAGGGTTTAGGCAATGAGCAGTTCTTC,NA,TRBJ2-1,NA,TRBV7-9
CATTGECFWSQHF,TGTGCCACGACAGGGGAGTGTTTTTGGTCCCAGCATTTT,TRBD1,TRBJ1-5,NA,TRBV6-5
CASSPKTDEKLFF,TGTGCCAGCTCACCAAAAACAGATGAAAAACTGTTTTTT,NA,TRBJ1-4,NA,TRBV18
CASSLRRDYEQYF,TGTGCCAGCAGCTTACGGAGGGACTACGAGCAGTACTTC,NA,TRBJ2-7,NA,TRBV7-2
CASSSGQGFIGAFF,TGTGCCAGCAGCTCCGGACAGGGGTTCATTGGAGCTTTCTTT,TRBD1,TRBJ1-1,NA,TRBV5-8
CASSQMDSPLHF,TGTGCCAGCAGCCAAATGGACTCACCCCTCCACTTT,NA,TRBJ1-6,NA,TRBV3-1/TRBV3-2
CASSLGSTGREQPQHF,TGTGCCAGCAGTTTGGGGTCGACAGGGAGGGAACAGCCCCAGCATTTT,TRBD1,TRBJ1-5,once,TRBV6-6
CASTRQPQNTGELFF,TGTGCCAGCACGCGACAGCCGCAGAACACCGGGGAGCTGTTTTTT,NA,TRBJ2-2,NA,TRBV9
CASSLLGVEQFF,TGCGCCAGCAGCTTACTGGGGGTGGAGCAGTTCTTC,NA,TRBJ2-1,NA,TRBV5-1